The rows below give T cell receptor beta chains drawn from one sample of a study of T cells in Graves' hyperthyroidism and ophthalmopathy. TCRdb re-derived calls from the multiplex PCR reads in MiXCR, one entry per CDR3 protein. The sample includes 360,000 or so distinct CDR3 sequences, 19% of them seen just once. The source material was blood. The receptors were sampled from a woman younger than 30 with Graves' hyperthyroidism. The CDR3 runs from the conserved cysteine through the conserved F or W. A D gene is named only where the DNA matches it firmly. A clone size is listed for some rows: how often the clone was seen (once, few, many), or a class if it is expanded.

J: TRBJ1-2
V: TRBV12-3/TRBV12-4
size: many
D: TRBD1
length: 12
DNA: TGTGCCAGCAGCCGCGACAGGGATGGCTACACCTTC
CDR3: CASSRDRDGYTF

J: TRBJ2-7
V: TRBV6-1
size: many
D: TRBD1
length: 15
DNA: TGTGCCAGCAGTGATCCATGGACAGGGCTCTACGAGCAGTACTTC
CDR3: CASSDPWTGLYEQYF

J: TRBJ2-3
V: TRBV19
size: NA
D: NA
length: 14
DNA: TGTGCCAGTAGTATCCCCGGGGGTAGAGATACGCAGTATTTT
CDR3: CASSIPGGRDTQYF

J: TRBJ2-5
V: TRBV6-1
size: many
D: NA
length: 14
DNA: TGTGCCAGCAGTGGTGGATTGTCTACTGGGGCCCAGTACTTC
CDR3: CASSGGLSTGAQYF

J: TRBJ1-1
V: TRBV29-1
size: many
D: NA
length: 12
DNA: TGCAGCGTCGACGTCCAGCGGAGCGAAGCTTTCTTT
CDR3: CSVDVQRSEAFF

J: TRBJ1-2
V: TRBV6-1
size: NA
D: TRBD1
length: 17
DNA: TGTGCCAGCAGTGAAGCCCCGGCGGACAGGGTGGGCGGAGGCTACACCTTC
CDR3: CASSEAPADRVGGGYTF

J: TRBJ2-7
V: TRBV27
size: many
D: NA
length: 14
DNA: TGTGCCAGCAGTTTATCTGGCAGGGCGGGCGAGCAGTACTTC
CDR3: CASSLSGRAGEQYF

J: TRBJ2-7
V: TRBV5-5
size: many
D: NA
length: 14
DNA: TGTGCCAGCAGGGAGGGCAGTTACTCCTACGAGCAGTACTTC
CDR3: CASREGSYSYEQYF

J: TRBJ2-7
V: TRBV20-1
size: many
D: TRBD2
length: 14
DNA: TGCAGTGCTAGAGATAGCGGGGGGGTTTACGAGCAGTACTTC
CDR3: CSARDSGGVYEQYF

J: TRBJ1-2
V: TRBV2
size: many
D: NA
length: 15
DNA: TGTGCCAGCAGCGCCGGGTTACTAGCTAACTATGGCTACACCTTC
CDR3: CASSAGLLANYGYTF

J: TRBJ2-4
V: TRBV2
size: many
D: NA
length: 14
DNA: TGTGCCAGCAGTGAGCAGGGGAAGAAGGACATTCAGTACTTC
CDR3: CASSEQGKKDIQYF

J: TRBJ1-2
V: TRBV29-1
size: many
D: NA
length: 13
DNA: TGCAGCGTTGAGGCGGGGATGGAGAATGGCTACACCTTC
CDR3: CSVEAGMENGYTF

J: TRBJ2-7
V: TRBV6-2/TRBV6-3
size: many
D: TRBD1
length: 15
DNA: TGTGCCAGCAGTATCCGGGACAGCGCAAGGAGCGAGCAGTACTTC
CDR3: CASSIRDSARSEQYF

J: TRBJ2-5
V: TRBV7-3
size: NA
D: TRBD2
length: 18
DNA: TGTGCCAGCAGCCAGGGACTAGCGGGGGGGTGGTTGGAAGAGACCCAGTACTTC
CDR3: CASSQGLAGGWLEETQYF

J: TRBJ2-7
V: TRBV28
size: many
D: NA
length: 18
DNA: TGTGCCAGCAGTTTCACACCTCCTTCCCGGGACGGGGACTACGAGCAGTACTTC
CDR3: CASSFTPPSRDGDYEQYF

J: TRBJ2-5
V: TRBV28
size: once
D: NA
length: 13
DNA: TGTGCCAGCAGATCAGACAGTAGAGAGACCCAGTACTTC
CDR3: CASRSDSRETQYF

J: TRBJ1-1
V: TRBV5-1
size: many
D: TRBD1
length: 18
DNA: TGCGCCAGCAGCGACACCGGGACAGGGGGTCCCTCGAACACTGAAGCTTTCTTT
CDR3: CASSDTGTGGPSNTEAFF

J: TRBJ1-2
V: TRBV6-5
size: many
D: NA
length: 13
DNA: TGTGCCAGCAGTTACGGGGCGGACTATGGCTACACCTTC
CDR3: CASSYGADYGYTF

J: TRBJ1-2
V: TRBV5-4
size: NA
D: NA
length: 15
DNA: TGTGCCAGCAGCTTGATGGGGGGCGCGGGCTATGGCTACACCTTC
CDR3: CASSLMGGAGYGYTF

J: TRBJ1-3
V: TRBV29-1
size: many
D: NA
length: 12
DNA: TGCAGCGTCGCCAAAGTTGGAAACACCATATATTTT
CDR3: CSVAKVGNTIYF

J: TRBJ2-2
V: TRBV29-1
size: many
D: TRBD2
length: 17
DNA: TGCAGCGTTGAAGCGGAACTAGCGGGGTCTCTCACCGGGGAGCTGTTTTTT
CDR3: CSVEAELAGSLTGELFF

J: TRBJ1-6
V: TRBV2
size: many
D: TRBD1
length: 14
DNA: TGTGCCAGCACCCCGGGACAGGGGAATTCACCCCTCCACTTT
CDR3: CASTPGQGNSPLHF

J: TRBJ1-1
V: TRBV7-3
size: many
D: TRBD1
length: 16
DNA: TGTGCCAGCAGCTTAACCCCCTGGGACAGGAACACTGAAGCTTTCTTT
CDR3: CASSLTPWDRNTEAFF

J: TRBJ1-1
V: TRBV6-4
size: many
D: NA
length: 18
DNA: TGTGCCAGCAGTGACTCGTGCGGGGTCCCACTGATGAACACTGAAGCTTTCTTT
CDR3: CASSDSCGVPLMNTEAFF

J: TRBJ1-1
V: TRBV10-3
size: NA
D: TRBD1
length: 16
DNA: TGTGCCATCAGTTTCGTGACAGGGGGAAAGGACACTGAAGCTTTCTTT
CDR3: CAISFVTGGKDTEAFF

J: TRBJ2-3
V: TRBV5-1
size: NA
D: NA
length: 13
DNA: TGCGCCAGCAGCTTGGAAGGGGCAAATACGCAGTATTTT
CDR3: CASSLEGANTQYF

J: TRBJ1-1
V: TRBV19
size: many
D: NA
length: 15
DNA: TGTGCCAGTAGTACCGGGGGAGTCATGAACACTGAAGCTTTCTTT
CDR3: CASSTGGVMNTEAFF

J: TRBJ1-1
V: TRBV14
size: few
D: TRBD1
length: 15
DNA: TGTGCCAGCAGCCACCCAGGGGGCACGAACACTGAAGCTTTCTTT
CDR3: CASSHPGGTNTEAFF

J: TRBJ1-1
V: TRBV11-1
size: many
D: NA
length: 13
DNA: TGTGCCAGCAGCTTAGAGCCGGACACTGAAGCTTTCTTT
CDR3: CASSLEPDTEAFF

J: TRBJ1-3
V: TRBV12-3/TRBV12-4
size: many
D: TRBD1
length: 15
DNA: TGTGCCAGCAGAAGACAGGGGGCGTCTGGAAACACCATATATTTT
CDR3: CASRRQGASGNTIYF

J: TRBJ1-6
V: TRBV20-1
size: few
D: NA
length: 11
DNA: TGCAGTGCTGGGGCCCCCGGACCCCTCCACTTT
CDR3: CSAGAPGPLHF

J: TRBJ1-2
V: TRBV4-2
size: many
D: NA
length: 16
DNA: TGTGCCAGCAGCCAAGAAAGTGGAGGAAGCAGTCTTGGCTACACCTTC
CDR3: CASSQESGGSSLGYTF

J: TRBJ2-5
V: TRBV14
size: many
D: TRBD1
length: 15
DNA: TGTGCCAGCAGCCCTACAGGGGGCCGGGAGGAGACCCAGTACTTC
CDR3: CASSPTGGREETQYF

J: TRBJ2-4
V: TRBV6-4
size: NA
D: TRBD2
length: 12
DNA: TGTGCCAGCAGAAGGACTAGCGGGCTTCAGTACTTC
CDR3: CASRRTSGLQYF

J: TRBJ1-1
V: TRBV7-9
size: many
D: NA
length: 13
DNA: TGTGCCAGCAGCTTAGGTCCATTTAGGGAAGCTTTCTTT
CDR3: CASSLGPFREAFF

J: TRBJ2-3
V: TRBV28
size: many
D: NA
length: 16
DNA: TGTGCCAGCAGTCTTACTAGCATTTCTAGCACAGATACGCAGTATTTT
CDR3: CASSLTSISSTDTQYF

J: TRBJ2-5
V: TRBV12-3/TRBV12-4
size: NA
D: TRBD2
length: 18
DNA: TGTGCCAGCAGTAAACCGGGACTAGCGGGGGTGCGAAACCAGACCCAGTACTTC
CDR3: CASSKPGLAGVRNQTQYF

J: TRBJ2-5
V: TRBV18
size: many
D: NA
length: 13
DNA: TGTGCCAGCTCACTTTCGTCCCAAGAGACCCAGTACTTC
CDR3: CASSLSSQETQYF

J: TRBJ2-3
V: TRBV6-1
size: many
D: NA
length: 15
DNA: TGTGCCAGCAGTGAAGCCTGGGGCTTAGAGGATACGCAGTATTTT
CDR3: CASSEAWGLEDTQYF

J: TRBJ2-5
V: TRBV11-2
size: many
D: NA
length: 16
DNA: TGTGCCAGCAGCGTAGATCTAAGGGGAAACCAAGAGACCCAGTACTTC
CDR3: CASSVDLRGNQETQYF

J: TRBJ2-7
V: TRBV6-1
size: many
D: TRBD1
length: 13
DNA: TGTGCCAGCGGCGAACAGGGGGACAACGAGCAGTACTTC
CDR3: CASGEQGDNEQYF